This T cell receptor (beta chain) was sequenced during a study of T cell responses to AZD1222 COVID-19 vaccine. Study findings and constraints: The peak T cell response came first, and repertoires were sampled only after it. Once two AZD1222 doses were given, Spike-specific TCR breadth and depth went up. Clonal diversity may have been underestimated, and the donors were mostly white British, with more females than males.

Here immunoSEQ multiplex PCR was the method, and the copy in TCRdb shows in-frame clones only, minus some. The sample holds almost 95,000 clones, approximately 81% seen once. The analysis combined second doses at about 4 or about 12 weeks. This clone was observed once. What it binds is not known. Trimming removed 10 bases from V and 7 bases from J; junction bases left unmatched: 7. Germline lookup yields CDR1 ENHRY and CDR2 SYGVKD. The CDR3 covers 14 residues. The clonotype was recovered from an adult who received the AZD1222 COVID-19 vaccine. The V gene is TRBV10-3, the J gene TRBJ2-2; 12 bases are a match to TRBD2. The source was peripheral blood, collected 28 days after the second AZD1222 dose. For the CDR3, the DNA is TGTGCCACCCGGACTAGCGGGACCGACGGGGAGCTGTTTTTT. It yields the protein CATRTSGTDGELFF.